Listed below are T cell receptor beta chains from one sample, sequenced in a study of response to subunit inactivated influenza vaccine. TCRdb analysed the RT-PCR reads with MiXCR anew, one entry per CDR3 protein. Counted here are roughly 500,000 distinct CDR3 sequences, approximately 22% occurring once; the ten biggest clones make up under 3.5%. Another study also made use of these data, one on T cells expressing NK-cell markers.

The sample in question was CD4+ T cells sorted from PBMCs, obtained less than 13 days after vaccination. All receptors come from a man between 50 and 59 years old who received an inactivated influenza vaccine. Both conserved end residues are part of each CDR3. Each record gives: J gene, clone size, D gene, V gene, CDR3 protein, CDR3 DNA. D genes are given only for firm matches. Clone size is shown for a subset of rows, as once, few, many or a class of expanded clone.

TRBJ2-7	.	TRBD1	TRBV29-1	CSVLTGDSYEQYF	TGCAGCGTTCTCACAGGGGATTCCTACGAGCAGTACTTC
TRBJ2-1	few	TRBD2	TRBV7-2	CASSRTSGGNNEQFF	TGTGCCAGCAGCAGAACTAGCGGGGGTAACAATGAGCAGTTCTTC
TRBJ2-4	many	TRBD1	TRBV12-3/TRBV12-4	CASSRQGGQNIQYF	TGTGCCAGCAGTCGACAGGGGGGCCAAAACATTCAGTACTTC
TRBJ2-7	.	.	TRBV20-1	CSDARSGDEQYF	TGCAGTGACGCGCGGAGTGGCGACGAGCAGTACTTC
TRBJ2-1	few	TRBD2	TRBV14	CASSQDYLPGRPLAEQFF	TGTGCCAGCAGCCAAGATTATTTGCCCGGGAGGCCCCTGGCTGAGCAGTTCTTC
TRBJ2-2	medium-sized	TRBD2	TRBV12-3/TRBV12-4	CASFPGGLNTGELFF	TGTGCCAGCTTTCCGGGGGGGCTGAACACCGGGGAGCTGTTTTTT
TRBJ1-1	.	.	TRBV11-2	CASSFPRGRANTEAFF	TGTGCCAGCAGCTTCCCTCGGGGGAGAGCGAACACTGAAGCTTTCTTT
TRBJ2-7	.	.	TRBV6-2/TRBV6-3	CASRITGPASEQYF	TGTGCCAGCAGAATTACAGGGCCAGCTAGCGAGCAGTACTTC
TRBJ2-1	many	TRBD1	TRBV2	CASRRQGSYNEQFF	TGTGCCAGCAGACGACAGGGCTCCTACAATGAGCAGTTCTTC
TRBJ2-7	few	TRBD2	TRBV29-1	CSVEVGVAGDYEQYF	TGCAGCGTTGAAGTTGGGGTAGCGGGGGACTACGAGCAGTACTTC
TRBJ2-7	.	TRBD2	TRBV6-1	CASRGTSGAYEQYF	TGTGCCAGCAGGGGGACTAGCGGGGCTTACGAGCAGTACTTC
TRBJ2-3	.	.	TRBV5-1	CASSSDITGNTQYF	TGCGCCAGCAGCTCGGACATAACGGGAAATACGCAGTATTTT
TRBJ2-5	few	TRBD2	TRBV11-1	CASSLAPGLSIAGVGETQYF	TGTGCCAGCAGCTTAGCGCCTGGTCTATCCATAGCGGGAGTGGGAGAGACCCAGTACTTC
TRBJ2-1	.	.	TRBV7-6	CASSLDQGNYNEQFF	TGTGCCAGCAGCTTAGACCAGGGTAACTACAATGAGCAGTTCTTC
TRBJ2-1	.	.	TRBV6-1	CASSEAVDGDEQFF	TGTGCCAGCAGTGAAGCTGTGGATGGGGATGAGCAGTTCTTC
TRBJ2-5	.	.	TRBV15	CATSRDPLLQETQYF	TGTGCCACCAGCAGAGATCCTCTACTCCAAGAGACCCAGTACTTC